Listed below are T cell receptor beta chains from one sample, sequenced in a study of blood T cell repertoires in COVID-19. This table comes from immunoSEQ multiplex PCR, and its TCRdb copy is limited to in-frame clones, with some not included. The sample holds about 130,000 clones, more than 80% seen once. Sequencing was done on a sample of peripheral blood. These receptors originate from a human donor in a cohort sampled during active COVID-19. Each CDR3 is given with its conserved first and last residue. A D gene is named only where the DNA matches it firmly. Clone size is shown for a subset of rows, as once, few, many or a class of expanded clone.

D,size,J,V,DNA,CDR3
.,few,TRBJ1-4,TRBV7-2,TGTGCCAGCAGCTTAGGGCCAGCAACTAATGAAAAACTGTTTTTT,CASSLGPATNEKLFF
.,.,TRBJ1-6,TRBV10-3,TGTGCCATCAGTGCTGACAAGGGGGATTCACCCCTCCACTTT,CAISADKGDSPLHF
.,.,TRBJ1-1,TRBV6-5,TGTGCCAGCACCCTGGAGGGTCGGAACACTGAAGCTTTCTTT,CASTLEGRNTEAFF
.,.,TRBJ1-2,TRBV19,TGTGCCAGTAGTATAGATCGGCAGGGCTATGGCTACACCTTC,CASSIDRQGYGYTF
.,.,TRBJ1-5,TRBV12-3/TRBV12-4,TGTGCCAGCAGCACAGGGAAGGATCAGCCCCAGCATTTT,CASSTGKDQPQHF
.,few,TRBJ2-7,TRBV7-8,TGTGCCAGCAGCCCCCAACGGGGGTCCGAGCAGTACTTC,CASSPQRGSEQYF
TRBD2,.,TRBJ2-3,TRBV19,TGTGCCAGTAGTATTGCGGGGGGGGGAGCTGGCACAGATACGCAGTATTTT,CASSIAGGGAGTDTQYF
.,few,TRBJ1-2,TRBV14,TGTGCCAGCAGCCAAGCGGGGGTTCATGGCTACACCTTC,CASSQAGVHGYTF
TRBD1,.,TRBJ1-2,TRBV3-1/TRBV3-2,TGTGCCAGCAGCCAAGACGGGACAGTCTTC,CASSQDGTVF
.,.,TRBJ2-1,TRBV19,TGTGCCAGTAGTCAAGGAGGAGTCTCCTACAATGAGCAGTTCTTC,CASSQGGVSYNEQFF
.,.,TRBJ2-5,TRBV5-6,TGTGCCAGCAGCCCGTCGGCTTTGGAGGGAGGTAGAGAGACCCAGTACTTC,CASSPSALEGGRETQYF
TRBD1,.,TRBJ2-3,TRBV6-2/TRBV6-3,TGTGCCAGCAGTACTTACAGGGGAGATACGCAGTATTTT,CASSTYRGDTQYF
TRBD2,.,TRBJ2-1,TRBV9,TGTGCCAGCAGCGTAGCGGGAGCGGGAATCTCCTACAATGAGCAGTTCTTC,CASSVAGAGISYNEQFF
.,.,TRBJ1-1,TRBV7-6,TGTGCCAGCAGCTTAGACAGGGCTGCTGAAGCTTTCTTT,CASSLDRAAEAFF